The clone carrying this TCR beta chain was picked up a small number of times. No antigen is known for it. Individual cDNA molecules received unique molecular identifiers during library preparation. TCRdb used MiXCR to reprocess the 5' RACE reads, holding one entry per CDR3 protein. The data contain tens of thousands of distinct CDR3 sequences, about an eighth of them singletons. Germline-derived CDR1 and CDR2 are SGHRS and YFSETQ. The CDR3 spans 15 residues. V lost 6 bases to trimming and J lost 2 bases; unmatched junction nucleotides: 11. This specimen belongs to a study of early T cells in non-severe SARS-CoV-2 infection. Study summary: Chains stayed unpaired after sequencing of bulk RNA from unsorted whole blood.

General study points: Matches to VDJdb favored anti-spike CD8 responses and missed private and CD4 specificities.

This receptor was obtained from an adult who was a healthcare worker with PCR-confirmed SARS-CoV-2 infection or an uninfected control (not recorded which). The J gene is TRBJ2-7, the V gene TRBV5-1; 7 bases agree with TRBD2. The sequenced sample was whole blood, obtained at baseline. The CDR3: CASTVMTGGPYEQYF. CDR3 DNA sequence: TGCGCCAGCACAGTAATGACGGGGGGACCCTACGAGCAGTACTTC.